The rows below give T cell receptor beta chains drawn from one sample of a study of T-cell memory formation after mild COVID-19. TCRdb processed the 5' RACE reads anew with MiXCR; each CDR3 protein has one entry. The sample holds fewer than 600,000 distinct CDR3 sequences, roughly 21% seen once. The sample consisted of PBMCs or a T cell subset sorted from them (not recorded which). All receptors derive from an adult woman who had mild COVID-19 (a few samples of this study predate the infection). Cell type and time point are not known. Each CDR3 is given with its conserved first and last residue. A D gene is named only where the DNA matches it firmly. Only some rows state a clone size, as once, few, many or a class for expanded clones.

>few|TRBD1|TRBV7-6|TRBJ2-1
CASSLGQGSFNEQFF
TGTGCCAGCAGCCTGGGACAGGGCAGTTTCAATGAGCAGTTCTTC
>many|.|TRBV4-1|TRBJ1-4
CASSQTGGNEKLFF
TGCGCCAGCAGCCAAACGGGGGGGAACGAAAAACTGTTTTTT
>.|TRBD2|TRBV6-1|TRBJ2-1
CASSGGGGSYNEQFF
TGTGCCAGCAGTGGCGGGGGGGGCTCCTACAATGAGCAGTTCTTC
>.|.|TRBV9|TRBJ2-7
CASSPGSIWSGHSSYEQYF
TGTGCCAGCAGCCCAGGATCAATTTGGTCGGGACATTCTTCGTACGAGCAGTACTTC
>.|TRBD1|TRBV5-1|TRBJ1-5
CASSLDRGPQHF
TGCGCCAGCAGCTTGGACAGGGGGCCCCAGCATTTT
>few|.|TRBV15|TRBJ2-3
CATSDRSTDTQYF
TGTGCCACCAGCGACAGAAGCACAGATACGCAGTATTTT
>few|.|TRBV7-8|TRBJ2-3
CASSLASITDTQYF
TGTGCCAGCAGCTTAGCTTCCATCACAGATACGCAGTATTTT
>few|.|TRBV6-5|TRBJ2-3
CASRRETSTDTQYF
TGTGCCAGCAGACGGGAGACAAGCACAGATACGCAGTATTTT
>.|TRBD2|TRBV7-3|TRBJ2-2
CATRTSAPPTNTGELFF
TGTGCCACTCGAACTAGCGCCCCACCGACGAACACCGGGGAGCTGTTTTTT
>.|.|TRBV2|TRBJ1-4
CASSEVEGPNEKLFF
TGTGCCAGCAGTGAAGTGGAGGGACCTAATGAAAAACTGTTTTTT
>few|TRBD2|TRBV25-1|TRBJ2-3
CASSPGTSGGNTQYF
TGTGCCAGCAGTCCCGGGACTAGCGGGGGAAATACGCAGTATTTT
>.|.|TRBV6-5|TRBJ2-3
CASSYALAATQYF
TGTGCCAGCAGTTACGCCCTAGCAGCTACGCAGTATTTT
>few|TRBD2|TRBV27|TRBJ2-3
CASSLARLADYTDTQYF
TGTGCCAGCAGTTTAGCCCGACTAGCGGACTACACAGATACGCAGTATTTT
>.|.|TRBV6-2/TRBV6-3|TRBJ2-2
CASSVPPFPPRFTGELFF
TGTGCCAGCAGTGTCCCCCCATTCCCCCCGAGGTTTACCGGGGAGCTGTTTTTT
>few|TRBD1|TRBV7-2|TRBJ2-3
CASSYRGLQTDTQYF
TGTGCCAGCAGCTACAGGGGGTTGCAAACAGATACGCAGTATTTT
>.|.|TRBV5-1|TRBJ2-5
CASSQGPGPPETQYF
TGCGCCAGCAGCCAGGGACCGGGACCCCCAGAGACCCAGTACTTC
>few|TRBD2|TRBV6-5|TRBJ2-7
CASSYEGLAGTEQYF
TGTGCCAGCAGTTACGAGGGACTAGCGGGAACCGAGCAGTACTTC
>few|.|TRBV29-1|TRBJ1-2
CSVGKGHPTNYGYTF
TGCAGCGTCGGCAAGGGACACCCTACCAACTATGGCTACACCTTC
>.|TRBD1|TRBV11-2|TRBJ1-1
CASSLGMTGGTEAFF
TGTGCCAGCAGCTTAGGGATGACAGGGGGCACTGAAGCTTTCTTT
>.|TRBD1|TRBV7-9|TRBJ2-7
CASSSTGGGLYEQYF
TGTGCCAGCAGCTCGACAGGGGGGGGCTTATACGAGCAGTACTTC
>few|TRBD1|TRBV5-6|TRBJ1-2
CASSSFRDSPYGYTF
TGTGCCAGCAGCTCCTTCCGGGACAGCCCCTATGGCTACACCTTC
>few|.|TRBV18|TRBJ2-1
CASSPGGEKSEQFF
TGTGCCAGCTCACCCGGTGGAGAAAAGAGTGAGCAGTTCTTC
>few|TRBD2|TRBV7-2|TRBJ2-3
CASSLRLAGGEGTQYF
TGTGCCAGCAGCTTAAGGCTAGCGGGAGGCGAGGGTACGCAGTATTTT
>many|.|TRBV6-2/TRBV6-3|TRBJ2-7
CASSSLTTFTYEQYF
TGTGCCAGCAGTTCTTTGACTACCTTTACCTACGAGCAGTACTTC
>many|.|TRBV20-1|TRBJ1-1
CSATQGVEAFF
TGCAGTGCTACACAGGGAGTTGAAGCTTTCTTT
>few|TRBD2|TRBV5-5|TRBJ2-1
CASSRTWTSGYNEQFF
TGTGCCAGCAGCCGAACCTGGACTAGCGGGTACAATGAGCAGTTCTTC
>.|.|TRBV20-1|TRBJ1-2
CSPRTPVNYGYTF
TGCAGTCCCAGGACGCCCGTTAACTATGGCTACACCTTC
>few|.|TRBV2|TRBJ1-5
CASSPDQWVGNQPQHF
TGTGCCAGCAGTCCCGATCAGTGGGTTGGCAATCAGCCCCAGCATTTT
>many|.|TRBV7-2|TRBJ2-7
CASSLARDHEQYF
TGTGCCAGCAGCTTAGCGCGGGACCACGAGCAGTACTTC
>few|TRBD1|TRBV20-1|TRBJ2-7
CSANPLQGFSSYEQYF
TGCAGTGCCAACCCCCTACAGGGGTTTTCATCCTACGAGCAGTACTTC
>.|.|TRBV5-1|TRBJ2-1
CASSLALKTEQFF
TGCGCCAGCAGCTTGGCCCTGAAGACTGAGCAGTTCTTC
>once|TRBD1|TRBV5-1|TRBJ1-6
CASSFGQVVSPLHF
TGCGCCAGCAGCTTCGGACAGGTGGTATCACCCCTCCACTTT
>.|.|TRBV20-1|TRBJ2-1
CSANPPWATHNEQFF
TGCAGTGCTAACCCTCCTTGGGCTACGCACAATGAGCAGTTCTTC
>few|TRBD1|TRBV24-1|TRBJ2-5
CATSDRDRHQETQYF
TGTGCCACCAGTGATCGGGACAGACACCAAGAGACCCAGTACTTC
>few|.|TRBV5-1|TRBJ1-2
CASSSERPGQPAGYTF
TGCGCCAGCAGCTCGGAAAGACCAGGACAGCCCGCCGGCTACACCTTC
>few|.|TRBV4-2|TRBJ2-1
CASSQDTHNEQFF
TGTGCCAGCAGCCAAGATACCCACAATGAGCAGTTCTTC
>few|TRBD2|TRBV20-1|TRBJ2-1
CSARAELAVPYNEQFF
TGCAGTGCTAGAGCCGAGCTAGCGGTCCCCTACAATGAGCAGTTCTTC
>.|.|TRBV6-5|TRBJ1-3
CASSPGRTAGNTIYF
TGTGCCAGCAGCCCCGGTCGGACAGCTGGAAACACCATATATTTT
>few|.|TRBV6-2/TRBV6-3|TRBJ2-7
CASSPPTTGEQYF
TGTGCCAGCAGTCCGCCAACGACAGGCGAGCAGTACTTC
>few|.|TRBV11-2|TRBJ2-1
CASSFSTDSYNEQFF
TGTGCCAGCAGCTTTAGCACGGATTCCTACAATGAGCAGTTCTTC
>few|TRBD1|TRBV7-8|TRBJ1-1
CASSLHTGGADTEAFF
TGTGCCAGCAGCTTACACACAGGGGGCGCGGACACTGAAGCTTTCTTT
>few|TRBD1|TRBV25-1|TRBJ1-5
CASSAGQGEGNQPQHF
TGTGCCAGCAGTGCGGGACAGGGTGAGGGCAATCAGCCCCAGCATTTT
>.|.|TRBV7-9|TRBJ2-7
CASRSSFSYEQYF
TGTGCCAGCAGGTCCTCCTTCTCCTACGAGCAGTACTTC
>.|.|TRBV5-5|TRBJ2-7
CASSLERASYEQYF
TGTGCCAGCAGCTTGGAACGGGCGTCCTACGAGCAGTACTTC
>few|TRBD2|TRBV7-3|TRBJ2-5
CASSTGLVGQETQYF
TGTGCCAGCAGCACGGGACTAGTGGGCCAAGAGACCCAGTACTTC
>.|.|TRBV7-9|TRBJ2-3
CASSSPGKSTDTQYF
TGTGCCAGCAGCTCCCCGGGGAAGAGCACAGATACGCAGTATTTT
>.|TRBD1|TRBV2|TRBJ1-6
CASSVNGQAHSPLHF
TGTGCCAGCAGTGTTAATGGACAGGCGCATTCACCCCTCCACTTT
>.|.|TRBV7-9|TRBJ2-3
CASSSYRGQPDTQYF
TGTGCCAGCAGCTCATATAGAGGGCAGCCAGATACGCAGTATTTT
>.|.|TRBV20-1|TRBJ2-7
CSARDTYEQYF
TGCAGTGCTAGGGACACTTACGAGCAGTACTTC
>few|TRBD2|TRBV11-2|TRBJ2-3
CASSSLETSGTWGTDTQYF
TGTGCCAGCAGTAGTTTAGAGACTAGCGGGACCTGGGGCACAGATACGCAGTATTTT
>.|TRBD1|TRBV5-1|TRBJ1-3
CASSKTGTGTSSGNTIYF
TGCGCCAGCAGCAAAACCGGGACAGGGACTTCCTCTGGAAACACCATATATTTT
>few|TRBD1|TRBV4-3|TRBJ2-3
CASSHDRAPSDTQYF
TGCGCCAGCAGCCATGACAGGGCGCCCTCCGATACGCAGTATTTT
>few|.|TRBV7-9|TRBJ2-7
CASSVIADEQYF
TGTGCCAGCAGCGTTATCGCCGACGAGCAGTACTTC
>many|.|TRBV19|TRBJ2-1
CASQVRGALTYNEQFF
TGTGCCAGCCAAGTCCGAGGGGCCCTGACCTACAATGAGCAGTTCTTC
>few|TRBD2|TRBV28|TRBJ2-4
CASSLGGVTDIQYF
TGTGCCAGCAGTTTGGGGGGGGTAACGGACATTCAGTACTTC
>.|TRBD2|TRBV20-1|TRBJ2-3
CSARGLAEGSDTQYF
TGCAGTGCTAGGGGACTAGCGGAGGGCTCAGATACGCAGTATTTT
>few|TRBD2|TRBV5-6|TRBJ2-7
CASSLRSSGSSYEQYF
TGTGCCAGCAGCTTGCGTTCTAGCGGAAGCTCCTACGAGCAGTACTTC
>.|.|TRBV24-1|TRBJ2-2
CATSEDRIRFATNTGELFF
TGTGCCACCAGTGAGGACCGGATTCGGTTCGCCACGAACACCGGGGAGCTGTTTTTT